The present T cell receptor (beta chain) was sequenced within a study of vaccination effects on CD4 cells after COVID-19. Within the ViraFEST assay, antigen-specific CD4+ T cells underwent expansion with viral peptide pools prior to sequencing. Subsequent to a culture period of around 10 days, CD4+ T cells were isolated. Each person got two doses of an mRNA SARS-CoV-2 vaccine, BNT162b2 or mRNA-1273. Cultures had half their medium replaced with IL-2 medium on days 3 and 7. Assay used: immunoSEQ multiplex PCR; TCRdb lists only in-frame clones, some missing. The sample shows approximately 28,000 clones, roughly four fifths of them seen only once. Germline V lookup: CDR1 SGHNT, CDR2 YYREEE (reference sequence). The CDR3 runs to 14 residues. V was cut by 0 bases and J by 1 base, with 4 bases left in between. About this clone itself: As yet, its antigen is unknown.

The gene calls are TRBV5-4 and TRBJ2-2, with D uncertain. The source of this sequence is a human donor who received a COVID-19 vaccine. The sequences come from CD4+ T cells from PBMCs cultured with HCoV-229E spike peptides, collected after COVID-19 vaccination. The DNA for the CDR3 is TGTGCCAGCAGCTTGGCAGGGAACACCGGGGAGCTGTTTTTT. This gives the protein CASSLAGNTGELFF.